The 15 T cell receptor beta chains reported below all come from one sample, sequenced in a study of OX40 agonist ivuxolimab in advanced cancers. The repertoire was sequenced with immunoSEQ multiplex PCR; TCRdb's copy has only in-frame clones and lacks some. This table has roughly 18,000 clones, roughly four fifths appearing once. The material was CD4+ or CD8+ T cells sorted from blood, obtained in a trial of the OX40 agonist ivuxolimab. Source of these receptors: an adult with an advanced solid tumor such as melanoma, head and neck, liver or kidney cancer.

V is TRBV27 and J is TRBJ2-2; D not certain. This CDR3 comprises 13 residues. CDR1 is MNHEY and CDR2 is SMNVEV in the germline V gene (reference sequence). V lost 5 bases to trimming and J lost 3 bases, with 7 bases between them. The CDR3 DNA reads TGTGCCAGCAGTATGGGGTACACCGGGGAGCTGTTTTTT. Amino acids: CASSMGYTGELFF.

The chain recombines TRBV7-8 with TRBJ2-2; D remains ambiguous. Germline-derived CDR1 and CDR2 are SGHVS and FQNEAQ. The CDR3 loop spans 16 amino acids. The V and J ends lost 5 bases and 0 bases respectively, with 13 bases between them. The CDR3 DNA follows: TGTGCCAGCAGCATGGGCGCGACAACGAACACCGGGGAGCTGTTTTTT. Amino acids: CASSMGATTNTGELFF.

DNA of the CDR3: TGTGCCAGCAGTGAACGACTAGCGGGAAAGGAAGAGACCCAGTACTTC. Translation gives CASSERLAGKEETQYF. V is TRBV28 and J is TRBJ2-5, with TRBD2 matching over 11 bases. This CDR3 has 16 residues. Germline V gives CDR1 MDHEN, CDR2 SYDVKM. With 5 bases clipped from V and 3 bases from J, the junction kept 8 bases outside the gene matches.

The chain carries TRBV7-8 and TRBJ2-5, with TRBD2 matching 7 bases. The CDR3 is made up of 15 amino acids. CDR1 is SGHVS and CDR2 is FQNEAQ in the germline V gene. The trim removed 4 bases at V and 5 bases at J, leaving 10 bases unmatched. The DNA for the CDR3 is TGTGCCAGCAGCTCCCTGGCGGGAGCTCGGGAGACCCAGTACTTC. Its protein is CASSSLAGARETQYF. Supplemented by reference TRBV7-8 and TRBJ2-5, the full variable domain reads GAGVSQSPRYKVAKRGQDVALRCDPISGHVSLFWYQQALGQGPEFLTYFQNEAQLDKSGLPSDRFFAERPEGSVSTLKIQRTQQEDSAVYLCASSSLAGARETQYFGPGTRLLVL.

The gene calls are TRBV7-2 and TRBJ2-7, with TRBD1 as a possible D gene (6 bases). V shed 5 bases and J shed 7 bases, with 12 bases lying between them. This CDR3 is 12 amino acids long. Germline CDR1 SGHTA, CDR2 FQGNSA. DNA for the CDR3: TGTGCCAGCAGCCCCCAGGGGCGTGAGCAGTACTTC. It is translated as CASSPQGREQYF. The full variable domain, rest sourced from reference TRBV7-2 and TRBJ2-7, is GAGVSQSPSNKVTEKGKDVELRCDPISGHTALYWYRQSLGQGLEFLIYFQGNSAPDKSGLPSDRFSAERTGGSVSTLTIQRTQQEDSAVYLCASSPQGREQYFGPGTRLTVT.

The chain links TRBV28 to TRBJ1-5, with 8 bases aligning to TRBD1. The V segment lost 5 bases and the J segment 3 bases; nucleotides outside the gene matches: 9. Germline values: CDR1 MDHEN, CDR2 SYDVKM. CDR3 size: 16 residues. The CDR3 DNA sequence: TGTGCCAGCAGTGGATTCAGGGGGCGCGACAATCAGCCCCAGCATTTT. Its translation is CASSGFRGRDNQPQHF. Based on the CDR3 plus reference TRBV28 and TRBJ1-5, the full variable domain is DVKVTQSSRYLVKRTGEKVFLECVQDMDHENMFWYRQDPGLGLRLIYFSYDVKMKEKGDIPEGYSVSREKKERFSLILESASTNQTSMYLCASSGFRGRDNQPQHFGDGTRLSIL.

The gene calls are TRBV5-1 and TRBJ2-5, with 11 positions matching TRBD2. Per the germline V gene, CDR1 is SGHRS and CDR2 is YFSETQ. J was trimmed by 1 base and V by 1 base; bases with no gene match: 6. The CDR3 has 17 amino acids. This CDR3 is CASSLSLAGGPQETQYF. The CDR3 coding sequence is TGCGCCAGCAGCTTGTCCCTAGCGGGAGGCCCCCAAGAGACCCAGTACTTC.

The chain has TRBV7-9 and TRBJ2-1, with 7 bases matching TRBD1. The germline CDR1 and CDR2 sequences are SEHNR and FQNEAQ (reference sequence). The V and J ends lost 10 bases and 2 bases, in that order; junction bases with no gene match: 11. The CDR3 loop spans 15 amino acids. The CDR3 DNA is TGTGCCACCAAAGGGGCCCAGGGGGCCTACAATGAGCAGTTCTTC. Its translation: CATKGAQGAYNEQFF.

This chain links TRBV29-1 with TRBJ1-1; D might be TRBD1 (5 bases). Looked up from germline, CDR1 is SQVTM and CDR2 is ANQGSEA. The V and J ends lost 6 bases and 4 bases respectively, with 15 bases between them. The CDR3 is 13 amino acids. The DNA of the CDR3 is TGCAGCGTAAGACTCCTGGGGGGCACTGAAGCTTTCTTT. It translates to CSVRLLGGTEAFF.

This clone has a handful of counts. The chain couples TRBV7-2 to TRBJ2-7, with TRBD2 matching 10 bases. V shed 5 bases, J shed 3 bases, and the junction held 4 bases outside the gene matches. The CDR3 totals 14 residues. Germline lookup yields CDR1 SGHTA and CDR2 FQGNSA. CDR3 residues: CASSPLAGDYEQYF. DNA for the CDR3: TGTGCCAGCAGCCCGCTAGCGGGAGACTACGAGCAGTACTTC.

The count of this clone is one. The rearrangement joins TRBV28 to TRBJ1-6, with a weak D call TRBD1 (6 bases). V was clipped by 5 bases and J by 9 bases, with 20 bases between them. CDR3 length: 16 amino acids. Germline CDR1 MDHEN, CDR2 SYDVKM. CDR3: CASSQWGLVVTSPLHF. CDR3 nucleotide sequence: TGTGCCAGCAGTCAATGGGGGCTGGTGGTTACTTCACCCCTCCACTTT. The variable domain in full, with the rest retrieved from reference TRBV28 and TRBJ1-6, is DVKVTQSSRYLVKRTGEKVFLECVQDMDHENMFWYRQDPGLGLRLIYFSYDVKMKEKGDIPEGYSVSREKKERFSLILESASTNQTSMYLCASSQWGLVVTSPLHFGNGTRLTVT.

The chain uses TRBV7-9 and TRBJ2-6; no definite D call. The CDR3 is 14 residues long. Germline loops: CDR1 SEHNR, CDR2 FQNEAQ (reference sequence). The V end was cut by 6 bases, the J end by 4 bases, with 10 bases between. The CDR3 here is CASSIQSGANVLTF. CDR3 sequence (DNA): TGTGCCAGCAGTATACAATCCGGGGCCAACGTCCTGACTTTC.

V usage is TRBV9 and J usage is TRBJ2-1; 12 nucleotides align to TRBD1. CDR1 is SGDLS, CDR2 YYNGEE, per germline. CDR3 length: 17 residues. The junction had 5 bases not matched to a gene; V was cut back by 3 bases and J by 1 base. The DNA of the CDR3 is TGTGCCAGCAGCGGGGGACAGGGGGCAAGGTCCTACAATGAGCAGTTCTTC. It translates to CASSGGQGARSYNEQFF.

The chain carries TRBV19 and TRBJ1-4, with 7 bases matching TRBD1. The CDR3 has 16 residues. V was clipped by 5 bases and J by 0 bases; unmatched bases: 6. Looked up from germline, CDR1 is LNHDA and CDR2 is SQIVND (reference sequence). DNA of the CDR3: TGTGCCAGTAGTCCACTAACAGGGGCAACTAATGAAAAACTGTTTTTT. Protein: CASSPLTGATNEKLFF.

The rearrangement uses TRBV29-1 and TRBJ2-1; no definite D call. Germline V lookup: CDR1 SQVTM, CDR2 ANQGSEA. V lost 6 bases to trimming and J lost 7 bases, with 16 bases between them. The CDR3 is 13 residues long. CDR3 DNA: TGCAGCGTCGGTCAGGATGCACCGAATGAGCAGTTCTTC. Amino acid sequence: CSVGQDAPNEQFF.